This is a list of T cell receptor beta chains from one sample in a study of T cell responses to AZD1222 COVID-19 vaccine. Some clones are missing from TCRdb's copy, which holds only in-frame ones; the method was immunoSEQ multiplex PCR. This table has 100,000 to 150,000 clones, approximately 92% appearing once. This specimen was peripheral blood, taken 28 days after the second AZD1222 dose. The receptors stem from an adult who received the AZD1222 COVID-19 vaccine. Both conserved end residues are trimmed from each CDR3.

V gene	J gene	CDR3 protein
TRBV3-1/TRBV3-2	TRBJ1-2	ASSPGTANYGYT
TRBV29-1	TRBJ2-5	SADVGARETQY
TRBV5-4	TRBJ2-1	ASSRGTTYQRNEQF
TRBV18	TRBJ2-1	ASSPGDSLPEQF
TRBV4-1	TRBJ2-1	ASSRLAGGPLNEQF
TRBV5-1	TRBJ1-1	ASRGYLQGARTEAF
TRBV29-1	TRBJ2-1	SVITPLAGEYNEQF
TRBV7-9	TRBJ1-1	ASSFTGNTEAF
TRBV6-2/TRBV6-3	TRBJ1-5	ASSYSTGDQGNLRDQPQH
TRBV6-5	TRBJ1-4	ASRRELGEKLF
TRBV2	TRBJ2-5	ASQYQETQY
TRBV5-8	TRBJ2-3	ASSLAGGLGTQY
TRBV6-1	TRBJ2-7	ASSELLVGEQY
TRBV27	TRBJ2-3	ASSTPLRDRVGTDTQY
TRBV27	TRBJ1-1	ASSLRRGNEAF
TRBV7-9	TRBJ1-6	ASSRGQGQSPLH
TRBV4-1	TRBJ2-5	ASSQVGIGGETQY
TRBV3-1/TRBV3-2	TRBJ1-2	ASSQDSIGLGYT
TRBV6-5	TRBJ1-2	ASSKGYYGYT
TRBV6-6	TRBJ1-2	ASGGGYT
TRBV10-3	TRBJ1-1	AITDRQGTEAF
TRBV11-3	TRBJ1-1	ASSFERSTEAF
TRBV12-3/TRBV12-4	TRBJ1-4	ASSFSGDEKLF
TRBV19	TRBJ1-6	ASSTGTLGGPLH
TRBV11-2	TRBJ1-4	ASRGQGPNEKLF
TRBV18	TRBJ1-1	ASSPGYGRDTEAF
TRBV9	TRBJ1-4	ASSVDGQGFGEKLF
TRBV7-9	TRBJ2-3	ASTPAGGASTDTQY
TRBV6-4	TRBJ2-3	ASSDSIGVLPDTQY
TRBV18	TRBJ1-1	ASSPPSVGTEAF
TRBV6-5	TRBJ2-6	ASKAKSSGANVLT
TRBV4-1	TRBJ1-5	ASSRGTGTHSNQPQH
TRBV20-1	TRBJ2-2	SASRPGNTGELF
TRBV9	TRBJ1-4	ASSSRPSTNEKLF
TRBV4-2	TRBJ1-6	ASSQERQSSYNSPLH
TRBV7-3	TRBJ1-3	ASSSGQGVGNTIY
TRBV7-7	TRBJ2-5	ASSSGGSFGQETQY
TRBV24-1	TRBJ2-1	ATSDAQGHEQF
TRBV19	TRBJ1-5	ASSIRDLRQPQH
TRBV2	TRBJ2-5	ASSQGLASQETQY
TRBV5-1	TRBJ1-2	ASSLAAGGYGYT
TRBV19	TRBJ2-2	ASRPGLALTGELF
TRBV28	TRBJ2-1	ASIPGGGQYNEQF
TRBV19	TRBJ1-1	ASTQGAGNTEAF
TRBV6-5	TRBJ2-1	ASSFLAGVNGNEQF
TRBV7-2	TRBJ1-2	ASSLTGTSTGYT
TRBV5-6	TRBJ2-2	ASSHLSDRINTGELF
TRBV19	TRBJ1-1	ASIIRQGAGNTEAF